This T cell receptor beta chain was profiled in a study of shared clonotypes between healthy human individuals. Across the whole study: The people who gave samples were a couple of women and a few men aged 18 to 49. Each donor's CD4 naive and CD4 memory cells filled three plates apiece, CD8 naive two, and CD8 memory one.

Measured with immunoSEQ multiplex PCR; TCRdb has only the in-frame clones, and not every one. The sample yields 1.5 million to 2.5 million clones, approximately 95% seen once. Naive CD8 cells were CD45RO-negative, positively selected for CCR7, excluding terminally differentiated effector memory CD45RA+ cells. The study enrolled healthy HIV-negative adults without recent acute infections or vaccinations as donors. V was shortened by 5 bases and J by 4 bases, with 9 bases between the two germline ends. CDR3 size: 13 residues. Germline lookup yields CDR1 GTSNPN and CDR2 SVGIG (reference sequence). This clonotype was sampled from a young man in good health. The specimen sequenced was naive CD8+ T cells sorted from blood. The chain links TRBV30 to TRBJ1-6, with D possibly TRBD1 on 6 matching bases. The CDR3 region is CAWDGQYNSPLHF. CDR3 nucleotide sequence: TGTGCCTGGGATGGACAGTATAATTCACCCCTCCACTTT.